This T cell receptor (beta chain) was sequenced during a study of CD8 T cells in ankylosing spondylitis. Many counts were recorded for this clonotype. TCRdb itself ran the 5' RACE reads through MiXCR, one entry per CDR3 protein. The profile shows some 130,000 distinct CDR3 sequences, approximately 8.4% of them singletons. This CDR3 has 15 amino acids. V was shortened by 5 bases and J by 0 bases, with 11 bases between the two germline ends. The germline gives CDR1 SGHTA, CDR2 FQGNSA. This TCR derives from a male donor with ankylosing spondylitis. The chain uses TRBV7-2 and TRBJ2-1, with no clear D. The sequenced sample consisted of synovial fluid, either unsorted or a sorted T cell fraction (not recorded which). In DNA form, the CDR3 reads TGTGCCAGCAGCCCGGCCGGTACCTCCTACAATGAGCAGTTCTTC. It codes for CASSPAGTSYNEQFF.